These 3 T cell receptor beta chains originate from one sample sequenced in a study of blood T cell repertoires in COVID-19. Clones were read by immunoSEQ multiplex PCR, and TCRdb kept only the in-frame ones, dropping some. The sample has approximately 210,000 clones; approximately 90% are singletons. The source material was peripheral blood. The receptors were sampled from a young man who had recovered from COVID-19.

This chain links TRBV5-4 with TRBJ1-1; perhaps TRBD1 as D (5 bases). This CDR3 comprises 14 residues. The germline V gene has CDR1 SGHNT and CDR2 YYREEE (reference sequence). With 0 bases removed from V and 3 bases from J, the gap between germline ends came to 9 bases. Written as DNA, the CDR3 is TGTGCCAGCAGCTTGGACAGGATAGACACTGAAGCTTTCTTT. It encodes CASSLDRIDTEAFF. Full variable domain (missing parts from reference TRBV5-4 and TRBJ1-1): ETGVTQSPTHLIKTRGQQVTLRCSSQSGHNTVSWYQQALGQGPQFIFQYYREEENGRGNFPPRFSGLQFPNYSSELNVNALELDDSALYLCASSLDRIDTEAFFGQGTRLTVV.

The CDR3 DNA reads as TGCGCCAGCGGGGAAGGGGTTCGGTTGACTGAAGCTTTCTTT. Its translation is CASGEGVRLTEAFF. The V call is TRBV10-1, the J call TRBJ1-1; TRBD1 might be the D (5 bases). The CDR3 is 14 residues long. Germline CDR1 is WNHNN and CDR2 is SYGVQD (reference sequence). Trimming removed 8 bases at V and 5 bases at J, with 18 bases between.

This sequence joins TRBV7-4 and TRBJ2-3, with 7 bases identical to TRBD2. Losses at the gene ends were 2 bases for V and 0 bases for J; bases not matched to a gene: 5. The CDR3 covers 16 residues. From germline, CDR1 is SGHVT and CDR2 SQSDAQ. The DNA for the CDR3 is TGTGCCAGCAGCTTATCGACTAGCACTAGCACAGATACGCAGTATTTT. It is translated as CASSLSTSTSTDTQYF.